Below, 4 T cell receptor beta chains from the same sample are listed, as sequenced in a study of T cell repertoires in cytomegalovirus infection. TCRdb independently ran MiXCR on the reads; one entry per CDR3 protein. The sample lists around 540,000 distinct CDR3 sequences; roughly a third were seen once. No antigen has been identified for these receptors. The material was cultured PBMCs, obtained from culture after CMV antigen stimulation. Receptor source: a human donor in good health (CMV status not recorded). Some clones in this sample may be carry-over from other donors' samples.

J is TRBJ2-7 and V is TRBV5-4; 7 nucleotides line up with TRBD1. The CDR3 extends over 13 amino acids. Germline lookup yields CDR1 SGHNT and CDR2 YYREEE (reference sequence). With 5 bases clipped from V and 5 bases from J, the junction kept 7 bases outside the gene matches. In DNA form, the CDR3 reads TGTGCCAGCAGGTCCGGGACAGTCGACGAGCAGTACTTC. The encoded protein is CASRSGTVDEQYF.

This clonotype was counted at least ten times. The V gene is TRBV7-2, the J gene TRBJ2-5; 12 bases match TRBD2. This CDR3 contains 17 residues. CDR1 and CDR2 (germline): SGHTA, FQGNSA. With 0 bases clipped from V and 1 base from J, the junction kept 3 bases outside the gene matches. The CDR3: CASSLAPGLAGQETQYF. The CDR3 region has the DNA TGTGCCAGCAGCTTAGCCCCGGGACTAGCGGGCCAAGAGACCCAGTACTTC.

The chain recombines TRBV7-2 with TRBJ2-1; 8 nucleotides line up with TRBD2. J lost 7 bases, V lost 0 bases, and 5 bases had no gene match. CDR3 length: 15 residues. Germline lookup yields CDR1 SGHTA and CDR2 FQGNSA. The CDR3 coding sequence is TGTGCCAGCAGCTTAGCCGAGGGACTAGTAAATGAGCAGTTCTTC. Translating gives CASSLAEGLVNEQFF.

This chain connects TRBV18 to TRBJ2-1; D is possibly TRBD1 or TRBD2 (5 bases each). This CDR3 has 16 amino acids. The V end was cut by 4 bases, the J end by 1 base, with 14 bases between. Germline CDR1 reads KGHSH; CDR2 reads LQKENI. The CDR3: CASSRGPGGSYNEQFF. For the CDR3, the DNA is TGTGCCAGCTCACGGGGACCCGGAGGATCCTACAATGAGCAGTTCTTC.